This is a list of T cell receptor beta chains from one sample in a study of graft-versus-host responses after intestinal transplantation. Libraries were prepared by immunoSEQ multiplex PCR; TCRdb keeps only in-frame clonotypes and omits some of them. Here the sample spans some 82,000 clones, around 87% being singletons. The antigens these receptors bind are not known. The specimen comprised unstimulated CD8+ T cells sorted from spleen or lymph node cells, sampled before transplant. These receptors were obtained from a human donor who was the organ donor for an intestinal transplant. Both conserved end residues are part of each CDR3. D genes are given only for firm matches. Size is omitted from some rows. Given values are once, few, many or a class for expanded clones.

few	TRBD2	TRBV6-1	TRBJ2-3	TGTGCCAGCACGGGACTAGCGGTCACAGATACGCAGTATTTT	CASTGLAVTDTQYF
.	.	TRBV27	TRBJ1-1	TGTGCCAGCAGAACAGGGACGAACACTGAAGCTTTCTTT	CASRTGTNTEAFF
once	TRBD2	TRBV9	TRBJ2-5	TGTGCCAGCAGCCCCCGGACTAGCGGGGGAGAGACCCAGTACTTC	CASSPRTSGGETQYF
.	.	TRBV10-2	TRBJ2-5	TGCGCCAGCAGTGGGGGGCCAGAGACCCAGTACTTC	CASSGGPETQYF
.	TRBD1	TRBV10-3	TRBJ2-5	TGTGCCATCAACAGGGGCTCTCAAGAGACCCAGTACTTC	CAINRGSQETQYF
.	.	TRBV7-9	TRBJ1-2	TGTGCCAGCAGCTCTCTTTCAACTAGGGCTTCCCTCGTCGGCTACACCTTC	CASSSLSTRASLVGYTF
few	.	TRBV4-2	TRBJ1-2	TGTGCCAGCAGCCCCTCCGTCACAGGGCAAACTAACTATGGCTACACCTTC	CASSPSVTGQTNYGYTF
.	TRBD1	TRBV6-5	TRBJ1-1	TGTGCCAGCAGTTCGGACAGGATGAACACTGAAGCTTTCTTT	CASSSDRMNTEAFF
.	TRBD1	TRBV6-1	TRBJ1-1	TGTGCCATCGCCGACAGGGCGGAAGAAGCTTTCTTT	CAIADRAEEAFF
.	TRBD1	TRBV2	TRBJ1-1	TGTGCCACCCGTCAGCGGACAGGGGTGAGGACTGAAGCTTTCTTT	CATRQRTGVRTEAFF
.	.	TRBV6-1	TRBJ2-7	TGTGCCAGCTACCGGACTTTCTACGAGCAGTACTTC	CASYRTFYEQYF
.	TRBD1	TRBV6-1	TRBJ2-7	TGTGCCAGCAGTGAAAGGTCAGGGGGTGGAGACGAGCAGTACTTC	CASSERSGGGDEQYF
.	TRBD1	TRBV6-1	TRBJ2-2	TGTGCCAGCAGTGAACTAGCAGGGGACAGCACCGGGGAGCTGTTTTTT	CASSELAGDSTGELFF
.	.	TRBV5-6	TRBJ2-1	TGTGCCAGCAGCGGTGGGTGGGGGTCCATTTCCTACAATGAGCAGTTCTTC	CASSGGWGSISYNEQFF
.	.	TRBV7-2	TRBJ2-7	TGTGCCAGCAGCCTCGGGCTGAGCTCCTACGAGCAGTACTTC	CASSLGLSSYEQYF
.	TRBD2	TRBV10-2	TRBJ2-5	TGCGCCAGCAGTGAGAGCGGGGGAACCCAAGAGACCCAGTACTTC	CASSESGGTQETQYF
.	.	TRBV5-1	TRBJ2-2	TGCGCCAGCAGCTTGTACGTTAACACCGGGGAGCTGTTTTTT	CASSLYVNTGELFF
.	.	TRBV28	TRBJ1-6	TGTGCCAGCAGTCCTTACAGTAACAGTCCCTATTCACCCCTCCACTTT	CASSPYSNSPYSPLHF
.	.	TRBV7-7	TRBJ2-2	TGTGCCAGCAGCTTAGATATTGGGGCCGGGGAGCTGTTTTTT	CASSLDIGAGELFF
.	.	TRBV4-1	TRBJ1-1	TGCGCCAGCAGCCAAGACAGATTAGTCACTGAAGCTTTCTTT	CASSQDRLVTEAFF
once	.	TRBV11-2	TRBJ1-6	TGTGCCAGCAGCGCAAGGGCAGGGGTTAATTCACCCCTCCACTTT	CASSARAGVNSPLHF
.	TRBD1	TRBV9	TRBJ2-7	TGTGCCAGCAGCCCAAACTCCGGGACAGGGGCCTACGAGCAGTACTTC	CASSPNSGTGAYEQYF
.	TRBD1	TRBV4-1	TRBJ2-7	TGCGCCAGCAGCCAAGGGAGAATTCGACAGGGGGCCTACGAGCAGTACTTC	CASSQGRIRQGAYEQYF
.	.	TRBV5-5	TRBJ1-1	TGTGCCAGCAGCTTGGGGGGGGACGGTAGTTGGAACACTGAAGCTTTCTTT	CASSLGGDGSWNTEAFF
.	.	TRBV10-3	TRBJ1-2	TGTGCCATCAGTGGACTTGGTTTGTCTGTCACTAACTATGGCTACACCTTC	CAISGLGLSVTNYGYTF
.	.	TRBV6-4	TRBJ1-1	TGTGCCAGCAGTGAGACAGTGGATTCCGAAGCTTTCTTT	CASSETVDSEAFF
.	.	TRBV2	TRBJ1-2	TGTGCCAGCAGTGTGCGGCCTGCCTATGGCTACACCTTC	CASSVRPAYGYTF
.	TRBD1	TRBV7-9	TRBJ2-2	TGTGCCAGCAGCTTAGGACAGGGGAAGCCCGGGGAGCTGTTTTTT	CASSLGQGKPGELFF
.	.	TRBV5-1	TRBJ2-1	TGCGCCAGCAGCTCCGGGACCCTAAACAATGAGCAGTTCTTC	CASSSGTLNNEQFF